Described below is a single T cell receptor beta chain sequence and its context. Trimming took 4 bases from V and 0 from J, leaving 6 bases between them. This CDR3 is built from 13 residues. How the authors handled the data: Estimation of nucleated cell counts relied on the amplification of reference gene primers. The table came from immunoSEQ multiplex PCR; TCRdb's copy has only in-frame clones and leaves some out. Clonal size and the V and J genes are those of that table, whereas D and trimming came from the DNA. The repertoire holds approximately 100,000 clones, with 75% to 90% as singletons. The sample belongs to a study of blood T cell repertoires in COVID-19. Study-level information: Acute-phase and convalescent COVID-19 samples originated in the United States, Italy and Spain. Nucleic acid was either cDNA or gDNA, and it came from T cells, B-cell-depleted T cells, or PBMCs.

This TCR was sampled from a man aged 55 to 70 with acute or convalescent COVID-19. Material: peripheral blood. The chain carries TRBV12-3 or TRBV12-4 and TRBJ1-1; D is unclear. The CDR3 DNA follows: TGTGCCAGCAGTTGGAGGGTGAACACTGAAGCTTTCTTT. Translating gives CASSWRVNTEAFF.